Listed below are T cell receptor beta chains from one sample, sequenced in a study of CD8 T cells in Susac syndrome. TCRdb itself ran the immunoSEQ multiplex PCR reads through MiXCR, one entry per CDR3 protein. The sample has 180,000 or so distinct CDR3 sequences, roughly 96% seen once. Source material: CD4+ T cells from PBMCs. Receptor source: a human donor in good health. Both conserved end residues are part of each CDR3. D genes are given only for firm matches. Part of the rows lack a size; the others show once, few, many or a class for expanded clones.

D: .; V: TRBV29-1; size: .; J: TRBJ2-5; CDR3: CSVEGLDEETQYF; DNA: TGCAGCGTTGAAGGACTAGATGAAGAGACCCAGTACTTC
D: TRBD1; V: TRBV9; size: .; J: TRBJ1-5; CDR3: CASSGPGQGHQPQHF; DNA: TGTGCCAGCAGCGGCCCGGGACAGGGCCATCAGCCCCAGCATTTT
D: TRBD1; V: TRBV20-1; size: .; J: TRBJ1-1; CDR3: CSANAGQGSTEAFF; DNA: TGCAGTGCAAACGCCGGACAGGGGAGCACTGAAGCTTTCTTT
D: TRBD1; V: TRBV29-1; size: .; J: TRBJ1-5; CDR3: CSVRWTGSNQPQHF; DNA: TGCAGCGTCCGCTGGACAGGCAGCAATCAGCCCCAGCATTTT
D: TRBD1; V: TRBV25-1; size: .; J: TRBJ1-2; CDR3: CASSEYGDRAGYGYTF; DNA: TGTGCCAGCAGTGAATATGGCGACAGGGCGGGGTATGGCTACACCTTC
D: .; V: TRBV20-1; size: .; J: TRBJ2-5; CDR3: CSARAWGQETQYF; DNA: TGCAGTGCTAGGGCGTGGGGCCAAGAGACCCAGTACTTC
D: .; V: TRBV29-1; size: .; J: TRBJ1-1; CDR3: CSAYPGEGNTEAFF; DNA: TGCAGCGCCTACCCGGGGGAGGGGAACACTGAAGCTTTCTTT
D: .; V: TRBV5-1; size: .; J: TRBJ2-7; CDR3: CASSLSGDKYEQYF; DNA: TGCGCCAGCAGCTTGTCAGGGGATAAGTACGAGCAGTACTTC
D: TRBD1; V: TRBV25-1; size: .; J: TRBJ2-5; CDR3: CASTPSDRDPQETQYF; DNA: TGTGCCAGCACACCCTCTGACAGGGATCCCCAAGAGACCCAGTACTTC
D: .; V: TRBV19; size: .; J: TRBJ2-1; CDR3: CASSIWGRLQEQFF; DNA: TGTGCCAGTAGTATTTGGGGGAGACTACAAGAGCAGTTCTTC
D: TRBD1; V: TRBV19; size: .; J: TRBJ2-5; CDR3: CASSIGIGTGVKETQYF; DNA: TGTGCCAGTAGTATAGGAATTGGGACAGGGGTAAAAGAGACCCAGTACTTC
D: .; V: TRBV28; size: .; J: TRBJ1-2; CDR3: CASSSAGTNYGYTF; DNA: TGTGCCAGCAGTTCCGCGGGGACTAACTATGGCTACACCTTC
D: .; V: TRBV5-1; size: .; J: TRBJ2-7; CDR3: CASNGAPGYEQYF; DNA: TGCGCCAGCAACGGCGCTCCAGGCTACGAGCAGTACTTC
D: .; V: TRBV27; size: .; J: TRBJ2-6; CDR3: CASSFSGANVLTF; DNA: TGTGCCAGCAGTTTCTCTGGGGCCAACGTCCTGACTTTC
D: .; V: TRBV4-1; size: .; J: TRBJ2-6; CDR3: CASSLRTGTGSGANVLTF; DNA: TGCGCCAGCAGCCTCCGGACGGGTACCGGCTCTGGGGCCAACGTCCTGACTTTC
D: TRBD1; V: TRBV20-1; size: .; J: TRBJ2-1; CDR3: CSPAGTGHNEQFF; DNA: TGCAGTCCCGCGGGGACAGGCCACAATGAGCAGTTCTTC
D: .; V: TRBV28; size: .; J: TRBJ2-4; CDR3: CASSLPQGLAAKNIQYF; DNA: TGTGCCAGCAGTCTCCCTCAGGGGCTGGCGGCCAAAAACATTCAGTACTTC
D: .; V: TRBV9; size: .; J: TRBJ2-1; CDR3: CASSARGGDSYNEQFF; DNA: TGTGCCAGCAGCGCCCGTGGCGGGGACTCCTACAATGAGCAGTTCTTC
D: TRBD2; V: TRBV20-1; size: .; J: TRBJ2-1; CDR3: CSASRTSGPNEQFF; DNA: TGCAGTGCTAGTCGGACTAGCGGTCCTAATGAGCAGTTCTTC
D: .; V: TRBV3-1; size: .; J: TRBJ2-3; CDR3: CASSQDLPRSTQYF; DNA: TGTGCCAGCAGCCAAGATTTGCCGCGCTCTACGCAGTATTTT
D: .; V: TRBV2; size: .; J: TRBJ2-7; CDR3: CASSLRFYEQYF; DNA: TGTGCCAGCAGTCTAAGGTTCTACGAGCAGTACTTC
D: TRBD2; V: TRBV14; size: .; J: TRBJ2-1; CDR3: CASSQVLGLAYGNEQFF; DNA: TGTGCCAGCAGCCAAGTCCTCGGACTAGCCTACGGCAATGAGCAGTTCTTC
D: TRBD2; V: TRBV24-1; size: .; J: TRBJ2-5; CDR3: CATSVAGLAGQETQYF; DNA: TGTGCCACCAGTGTAGCGGGACTAGCGGGACAAGAGACCCAGTACTTC
D: .; V: TRBV20-1; size: .; J: TRBJ1-5; CDR3: CSARVGGGGNQPQHF; DNA: TGCAGTGCTAGAGTTGGAGGGGGAGGCAATCAGCCCCAGCATTTT
D: .; V: TRBV12-3/TRBV12-4; size: .; J: TRBJ2-1; CDR3: CASSFERGKEQFF; DNA: TGTGCCAGCAGTTTCGAACGGGGCAAAGAGCAGTTCTTC
D: .; V: TRBV7-2; size: .; J: TRBJ1-5; CDR3: CASSLAFGYSNQPQHF; DNA: TGTGCCAGCAGCTTGGCGTTTGGTTATAGCAATCAGCCCCAGCATTTT
D: TRBD1; V: TRBV20-1; size: .; J: TRBJ1-5; CDR3: CSAQDRAPQPQHF; DNA: TGCAGTGCGCAAGACAGGGCCCCTCAGCCCCAGCATTTT
D: TRBD1; V: TRBV29-1; size: once; J: TRBJ2-1; CDR3: CSVGRMTGGFEGNPYNEQFF; DNA: TGCAGCGTTGGGAGGATGACAGGGGGATTTGAAGGAAACCCCTACAATGAGCAGTTCTTC
D: .; V: TRBV27; size: .; J: TRBJ1-5; CDR3: CASSLDRTMGQPQHF; DNA: TGTGCCAGCAGTTTAGATCGCACGATGGGGCAGCCCCAGCATTTT
D: .; V: TRBV5-1; size: once; J: TRBJ1-2; CDR3: CASSLGTLYGYTF; DNA: TGCGCCAGCAGCTTGGGGACGCTTTATGGCTACACCTTC
D: .; V: TRBV29-1; size: .; J: TRBJ2-2; CDR3: CSVDLFGELFF; DNA: TGCAGCGTTGATCTCTTCGGGGAGCTGTTTTTT
D: .; V: TRBV20-1; size: .; J: TRBJ2-2; CDR3: CSARTVTGELFF; DNA: TGCAGTGCGAGGACAGTTACCGGGGAGCTGTTTTTT
D: .; V: TRBV7-9; size: .; J: TRBJ1-2; CDR3: CASSSNTGYGYTF; DNA: TGTGCCAGCAGCTCTAATACAGGGTATGGCTACACCTTC
D: .; V: TRBV3-1; size: .; J: TRBJ2-1; CDR3: CASSPHSGGDNEQFF; DNA: TGTGCCAGCAGCCCTCATTCAGGAGGGGACAATGAGCAGTTCTTC
D: .; V: TRBV6-6; size: .; J: TRBJ1-5; CDR3: CASIPALNQPQHF; DNA: TGTGCCAGCATCCCGGCCCTGAATCAGCCCCAGCATTTT
D: .; V: TRBV9; size: .; J: TRBJ2-3; CDR3: CASSVQLSTDTQYF; DNA: TGTGCCAGCAGCGTACAACTTAGCACAGATACGCAGTATTTT
D: .; V: TRBV12-3/TRBV12-4; size: .; J: TRBJ2-2; CDR3: CASSLGTTGELFF; DNA: TGTGCCAGCAGTCTCGGGACCACCGGGGAGCTGTTTTTT
D: .; V: TRBV29-1; size: .; J: TRBJ1-1; CDR3: CSVEEGGPTEAFF; DNA: TGCAGCGTTGAAGAGGGGGGGCCTACTGAAGCTTTCTTT
D: TRBD1; V: TRBV4-1; size: .; J: TRBJ2-3; CDR3: CASSLTDRGVDTQYF; DNA: TGCGCCAGCAGCCTCACAGACAGGGGCGTCGATACGCAGTATTTT
D: TRBD2; V: TRBV20-1; size: .; J: TRBJ2-3; CDR3: CSARILAGVSDTQYF; DNA: TGCAGTGCTAGAATACTAGCGGGAGTTTCAGATACGCAGTATTTT
D: .; V: TRBV29-1; size: .; J: TRBJ1-2; CDR3: CSVTGQGRDGYTF; DNA: TGCAGCGTTACCGGGCAGGGTCGCGATGGCTACACCTTC
D: .; V: TRBV12-3/TRBV12-4; size: few; J: TRBJ1-1; CDR3: CASSFRDTEAFF; DNA: TGTGCCAGCAGTTTCAGGGACACTGAAGCTTTCTTT
D: TRBD2; V: TRBV6-6; size: .; J: TRBJ2-5; CDR3: CASSYLAGGGETQYF; DNA: TGTGCCAGCAGTTACCTCGCGGGAGGAGGGGAGACCCAGTACTTC
D: .; V: TRBV4-3; size: .; J: TRBJ1-1; CDR3: CASSQSTVTEAFF; DNA: TGCGCCAGCAGCCAATCGACCGTCACTGAAGCTTTCTTT
D: TRBD1; V: TRBV11-2; size: .; J: TRBJ1-2; CDR3: CASSLARDRGLGGYTF; DNA: TGTGCCAGCAGCTTAGCTCGGGACAGGGGCCTTGGTGGCTACACCTTC
D: TRBD2; V: TRBV20-1; size: .; J: TRBJ2-1; CDR3: CSAIPGGRYNEQFF; DNA: TGCAGTGCTATACCGGGGGGGAGGTACAATGAGCAGTTCTTC
D: .; V: TRBV20-1; size: .; J: TRBJ2-1; CDR3: CSAPFSGALSF; DNA: TGCAGTGCCCCCTTTTCAGGGGCTCTTTCCTTC
D: TRBD1; V: TRBV20-1; size: .; J: TRBJ1-3; CDR3: CSASPGQGAASGNTIYF; DNA: TGCAGTGCTAGTCCGGGACAGGGGGCTGCCTCTGGAAACACCATATATTTT